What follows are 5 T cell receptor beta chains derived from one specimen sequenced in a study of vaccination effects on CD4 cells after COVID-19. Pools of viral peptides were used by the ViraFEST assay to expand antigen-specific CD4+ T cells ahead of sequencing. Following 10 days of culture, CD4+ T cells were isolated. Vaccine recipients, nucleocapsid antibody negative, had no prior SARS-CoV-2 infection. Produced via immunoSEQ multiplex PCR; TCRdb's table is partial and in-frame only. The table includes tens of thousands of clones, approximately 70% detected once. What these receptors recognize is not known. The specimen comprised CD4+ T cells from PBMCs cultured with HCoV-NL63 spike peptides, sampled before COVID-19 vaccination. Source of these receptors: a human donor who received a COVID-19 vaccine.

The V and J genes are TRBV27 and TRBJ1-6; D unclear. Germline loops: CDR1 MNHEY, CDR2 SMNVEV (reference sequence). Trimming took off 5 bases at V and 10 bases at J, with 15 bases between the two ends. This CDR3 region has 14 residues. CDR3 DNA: TGTGCCAGCAGTATACAAGCGGCGGCATCACCCCTCCACTTT. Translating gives CASSIQAAASPLHF.

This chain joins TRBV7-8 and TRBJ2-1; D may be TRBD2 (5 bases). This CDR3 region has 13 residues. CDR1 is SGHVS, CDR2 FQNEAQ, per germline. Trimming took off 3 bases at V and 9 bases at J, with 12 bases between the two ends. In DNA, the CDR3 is TGTGCCAGCAGCTTGAGGTCCGCGGGTGAGCAGTTCTTC. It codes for CASSLRSAGEQFF.

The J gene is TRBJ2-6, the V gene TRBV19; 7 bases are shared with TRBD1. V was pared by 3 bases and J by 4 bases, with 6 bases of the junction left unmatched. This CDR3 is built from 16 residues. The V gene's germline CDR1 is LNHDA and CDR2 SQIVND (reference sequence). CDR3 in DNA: TGTGCCAGTAGTATGACAGGGTCCGGAGGGGCCAACGTCCTGACTTTC. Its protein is CASSMTGSGGANVLTF.

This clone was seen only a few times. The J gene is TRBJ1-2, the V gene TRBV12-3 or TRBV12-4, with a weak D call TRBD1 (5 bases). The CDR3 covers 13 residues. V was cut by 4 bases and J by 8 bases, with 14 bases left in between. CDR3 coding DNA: TGTGCCAGCAGTTCAAGGGACGGCGGGGGCTACACCTTC. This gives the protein CASSSRDGGGYTF.

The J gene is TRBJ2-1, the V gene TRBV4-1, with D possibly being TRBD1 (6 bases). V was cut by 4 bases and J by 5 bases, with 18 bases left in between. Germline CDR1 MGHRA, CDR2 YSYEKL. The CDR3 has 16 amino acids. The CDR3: CASSPLATRDNNEQFF. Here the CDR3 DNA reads TGCGCCAGCAGCCCCCTCGCAACCCGGGACAACAATGAGCAGTTCTTC.